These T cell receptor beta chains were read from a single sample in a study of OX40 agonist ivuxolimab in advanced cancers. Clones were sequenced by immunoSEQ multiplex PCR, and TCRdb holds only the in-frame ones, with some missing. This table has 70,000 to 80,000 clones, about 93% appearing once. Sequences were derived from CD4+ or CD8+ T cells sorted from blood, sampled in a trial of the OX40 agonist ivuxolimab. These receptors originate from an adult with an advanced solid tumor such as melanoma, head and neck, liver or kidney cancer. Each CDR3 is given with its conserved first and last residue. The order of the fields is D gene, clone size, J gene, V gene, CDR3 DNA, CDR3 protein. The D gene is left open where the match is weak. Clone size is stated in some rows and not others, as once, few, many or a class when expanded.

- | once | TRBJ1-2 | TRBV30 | TGTGCCTGGAGGGAGCACGGGGAGGGCTCCAGACTATATGGCTACACCTTC | CAWREHGEGSRLYGYTF
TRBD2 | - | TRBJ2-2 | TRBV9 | TGTGCCAGCAGCGTAGAGAGCGGGATCACCGGGGAGCTGTTTTTT | CASSVESGITGELFF
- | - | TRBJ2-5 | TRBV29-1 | TGCAGCGCAGCGGTGGCGGAGACCCAGTACTTC | CSAAVAETQYF
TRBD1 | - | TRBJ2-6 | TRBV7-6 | TGTGCCAGCAGCCCCGACGACAGGGCCGCTGGGGCCAACGTCCTGACTTTC | CASSPDDRAAGANVLTF
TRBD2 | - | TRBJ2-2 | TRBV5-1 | TGCGCCAGCAGCTTGGCGCCCGGGAGGGACACCGGGGAGCTGTTTTTT | CASSLAPGRDTGELFF
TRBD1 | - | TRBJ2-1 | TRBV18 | TGTGCCAGCTCACCACCCTCCACAGGGGGCGGGAATGAGCAGTTCTTC | CASSPPSTGGGNEQFF
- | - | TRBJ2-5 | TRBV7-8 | TGTGCCAGCAGCTTAATGGCACAGGGCGGGGAGACCCAGTACTTC | CASSLMAQGGETQYF
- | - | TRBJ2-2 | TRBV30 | TGTGCCTGGACGTGGGTGTCCGGGGAGCTGTTTTTT | CAWTWVSGELFF
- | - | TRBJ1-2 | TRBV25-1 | TGTGCCAGCAGGCAGGCGGGAGGCGGCTACACCTTC | CASRQAGGGYTF
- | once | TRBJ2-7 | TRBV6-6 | TGTGCCAGCAGCGAGGGGGCGGGAGGTGGCTACGAGCAGTACTTC | CASSEGAGGGYEQYF
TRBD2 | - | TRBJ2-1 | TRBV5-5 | TGTGCCAGCAGCTTAGCGGGAACCTCCTACAATGAGCAGTTCTTC | CASSLAGTSYNEQFF
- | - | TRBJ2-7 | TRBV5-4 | TGTGCCAGCAGCTCGGACTCAATGGAGACCGAGCAGTACTTC | CASSSDSMETEQYF
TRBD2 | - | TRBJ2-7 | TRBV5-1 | TGCGCCAGCAGCGGGGGTGGCGGGAGAACCTACGAGCAGTACTTC | CASSGGGGRTYEQYF
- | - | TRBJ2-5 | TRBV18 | TGTGCCAGCTCACAATACACCTCCCCAGAGACCCAGTACTTC | CASSQYTSPETQYF
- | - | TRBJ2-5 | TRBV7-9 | TGTGCCAGCAGCTCATGGAGGGGACAAGAGACCCAGTACTTC | CASSSWRGQETQYF
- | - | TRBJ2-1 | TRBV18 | TGTGCCAGCTCACCGCAAACAGGAGATGAGCAGTTCTTC | CASSPQTGDEQFF
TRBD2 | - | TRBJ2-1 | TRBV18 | TGTGCCAGCTCACCACCTAAGCTAGCGGGAGGCCCTAATGAGCAGTTCTTC | CASSPPKLAGGPNEQFF
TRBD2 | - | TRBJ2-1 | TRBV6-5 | TGTGCCAGCAGCAGGACTAGTGGGGAGCAGTTCTTC | CASSRTSGEQFF
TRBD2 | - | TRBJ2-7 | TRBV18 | TGTGCCAGCTCACTAGCGGGAGGACCCTCCTACGAGCAGTACTTC | CASSLAGGPSYEQYF
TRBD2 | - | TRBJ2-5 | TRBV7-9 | TGTGCCAGCAGCCCTAGACTAGCGGCAAAAGAGACCCAGTACTTC | CASSPRLAAKETQYF
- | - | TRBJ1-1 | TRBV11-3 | TGTGCCAGCAGCTTAGCCGGGGGCGCGGGAGCCACTGAAGCTTTCTTT | CASSLAGGAGATEAFF
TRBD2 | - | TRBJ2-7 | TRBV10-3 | TGTGCCATCAGTGAGAGACTAGCGGGAACCAGCCTTAAGAACTACGAGCAGTACTTC | CAISERLAGTSLKNYEQYF
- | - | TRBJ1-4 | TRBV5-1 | TGCGCCAGCAGCTCTTCAGGACGTACTGAAAAACTGTTTTTT | CASSSSGRTEKLFF
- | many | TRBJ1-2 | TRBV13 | TGTGCCAGCAGCTTAGGCGGGGCCACTCTCGGCTATGGCTACACCTTC | CASSLGGATLGYGYTF
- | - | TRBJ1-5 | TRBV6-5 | TGTGCCAGCACCCCGAGGGGTAGCAATCAGCCCCAGCATTTT | CASTPRGSNQPQHF
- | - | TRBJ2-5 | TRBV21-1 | TGTGCCAGCAGCAAAGCGGAGCGGGTGGACGTGGAGACCCAGTACTTC | CASSKAERVDVETQYF
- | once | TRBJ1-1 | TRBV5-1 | TGCGCCAGCAGCTTGGCCGGGCTTTCGTCAGCTTTCTTT | CASSLAGLSSAFF
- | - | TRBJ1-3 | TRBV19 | TGTGCCAGTAGTATGGGGGGCGACGGAAACACCATATATTTT | CASSMGGDGNTIYF
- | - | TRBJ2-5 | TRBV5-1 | TGCGCCAGCGTCCCGACCCCTCTCCCCACGGGTACACGGGAGACCCAGTACTTC | CASVPTPLPTGTRETQYF
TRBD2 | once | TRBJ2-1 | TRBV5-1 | TGCGCCAGCAGCTTCACGGGACTAGCGGGAGGGCAGGGGAATGAGCAGTTCTTC | CASSFTGLAGGQGNEQFF
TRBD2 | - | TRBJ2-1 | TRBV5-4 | TGTGCCAGCAGCGTGAGACTAGCGCAATACAATGAGCAGTTCTTC | CASSVRLAQYNEQFF
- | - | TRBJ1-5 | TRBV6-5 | TGTGCCAGCAGTTACTCCGGAGTCTTTGATCAGCCCCAGCATTTT | CASSYSGVFDQPQHF
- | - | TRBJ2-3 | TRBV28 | TGTGCCAGCGGGTCGCTCGGCACAGATACGCAGTATTTT | CASGSLGTDTQYF
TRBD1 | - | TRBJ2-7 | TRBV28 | TGTGCCAGCAGTTCGCCGGGGACAGGAAGCCTCGAGCAGTACTTC | CASSSPGTGSLEQYF
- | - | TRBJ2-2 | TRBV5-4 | TGTGCCAGCAGCTGGGAACCTAACACCGGGGAGCTGTTTTTT | CASSWEPNTGELFF
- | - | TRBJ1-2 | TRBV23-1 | TGCGCCAGCCGTCGAGGGGGGGTAGGTGGCTACACCTTC | CASRRGGVGGYTF
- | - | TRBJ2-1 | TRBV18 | TGTGCCAGCTCACCACCGGGGGGCTACTCCTACAATGAGCAGTTCTTC | CASSPPGGYSYNEQFF